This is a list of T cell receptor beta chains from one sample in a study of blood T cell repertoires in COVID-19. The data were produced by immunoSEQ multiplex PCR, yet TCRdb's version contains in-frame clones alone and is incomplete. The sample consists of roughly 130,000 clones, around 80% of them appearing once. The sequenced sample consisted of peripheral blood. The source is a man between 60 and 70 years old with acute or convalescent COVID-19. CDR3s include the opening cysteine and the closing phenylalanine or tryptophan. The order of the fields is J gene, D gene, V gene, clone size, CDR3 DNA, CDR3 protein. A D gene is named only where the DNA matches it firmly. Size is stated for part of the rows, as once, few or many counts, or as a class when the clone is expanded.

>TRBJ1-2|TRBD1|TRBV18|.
TGTGCCAGCTCACCCGGAACAGGGGGCGCTGAGGGCTACACCTTC
CASSPGTGGAEGYTF
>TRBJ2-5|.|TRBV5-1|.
TGCGCCAGCAGCCCTATCCCGGGACTCGAAGAGACCCAGTACTTC
CASSPIPGLEETQYF
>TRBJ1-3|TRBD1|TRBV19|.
TGTGCCAGTAGTATCCTGGGACAGGGCCCATCTGGAAACACCATATATTTT
CASSILGQGPSGNTIYF
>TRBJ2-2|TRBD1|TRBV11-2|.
TGTGCCAGCAGCCGCGGGACAGGGGGTTCTCGGGGCACCGGGGAGCTGTTTTTT
CASSRGTGGSRGTGELFF
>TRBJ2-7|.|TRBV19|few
TGTGCCAGTAGTATTTTGCCAGGGGGGATGTACGAGCAGTACTTC
CASSILPGGMYEQYF
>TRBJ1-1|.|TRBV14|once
TGTGCCAGCAGCCTCCGTCAGGGTGCTGAAGCTTTCTTT
CASSLRQGAEAFF
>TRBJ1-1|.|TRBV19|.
TGTGCCAGTACCCCTCTCAGGGAGAACACTGAAGCTTTCTTT
CASTPLRENTEAFF
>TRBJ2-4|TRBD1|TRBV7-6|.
TGTGCCAGCAGCTTAGTGGGACAGGGGAGCAAAAACATTCAGTACTTC
CASSLVGQGSKNIQYF
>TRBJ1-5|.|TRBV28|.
TGTGCCAGCAGTTCGCCGAGCTATCAGCCCCAGCATTTT
CASSSPSYQPQHF
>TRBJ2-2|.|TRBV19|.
TGTGCCACCACAGGGTATAACGCCGGGGAGCTGTTTTTT
CATTGYNAGELFF
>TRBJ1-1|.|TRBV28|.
TGTGCCACCGATCTCCACAGGACTATGAACACTGAAGCTTTCTTT
CATDLHRTMNTEAFF
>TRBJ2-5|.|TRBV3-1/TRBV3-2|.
TGTGCCAGCAGTCAGCCCCTAGAGGAGACCCAGTACTTC
CASSQPLEETQYF
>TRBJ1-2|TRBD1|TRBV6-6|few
TGTGCCAGCACCCCCGGGACAGGGAACTATGGCTACACCTTC
CASTPGTGNYGYTF
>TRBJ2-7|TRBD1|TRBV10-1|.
TGCGCCGACCCCGTGGACAGGAGTTGGGTTGGCGAGCAGTACTTC
CADPVDRSWVGEQYF
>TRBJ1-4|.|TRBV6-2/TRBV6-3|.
TGTGCCAGCAGTTCCCGAAGGCAGGTTCAGGAAAAACTGTTTTTT
CASSSRRQVQEKLFF
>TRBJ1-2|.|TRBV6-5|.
TGTGCCAGCAGAAATACAGGGGGCTACACCTTC
CASRNTGGYTF
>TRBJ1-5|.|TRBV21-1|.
TGTGCCAGCAGCAAACTCTTCAGGGGGCATCAGCCCCAGCATTTT
CASSKLFRGHQPQHF
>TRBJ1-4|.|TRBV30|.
TGTGCTGGGGTAACAGGGATGACTGAAAAACTGTTTTTT
CAGVTGMTEKLFF
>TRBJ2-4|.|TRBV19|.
TGTGCCAGTAGTATAGGGTCGGGCATTCAGTACTTC
CASSIGSGIQYF
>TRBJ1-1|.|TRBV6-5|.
TGTGCCAGCAGACAAAGGGACAATAAAGCTTTCTTT
CASRQRDNKAFF
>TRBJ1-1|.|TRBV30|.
TGTGCCTGGCTTCACCGGGGGGACACTGAAGCTTTCTTT
CAWLHRGDTEAFF
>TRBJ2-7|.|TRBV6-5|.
TGTGCCAGCAGTTCCATCTTTGGGGCTTCCTACGAGCAGTACTTC
CASSSIFGASYEQYF
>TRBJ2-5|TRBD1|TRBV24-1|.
TGTGCCACCAGTTCGTGGCAGGGGGATGGTGAGACCCAGTACTTC
CATSSWQGDGETQYF
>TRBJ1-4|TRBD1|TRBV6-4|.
TGTGCCAGCAGTCCACAGGGGAATCATAATGAAAAACTGTTTTTT
CASSPQGNHNEKLFF
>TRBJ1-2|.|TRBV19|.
TGTGCCAGTAGTAATCTTGGAGCTAACTATGGCTACACCTTC
CASSNLGANYGYTF
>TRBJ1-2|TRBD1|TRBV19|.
TGTGCCAGTACACCGGGAGGGGGCCATTTTGGCTACACCTTC
CASTPGGGHFGYTF
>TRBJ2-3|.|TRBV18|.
TGTGCCAGCTCACCACCCGACAGCGTTATATCAGATACGCAGTATTTT
CASSPPDSVISDTQYF
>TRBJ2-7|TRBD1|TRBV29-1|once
TGCAGCGTTGATGACAGGGGGCGTGAGCAGTACTTC
CSVDDRGREQYF
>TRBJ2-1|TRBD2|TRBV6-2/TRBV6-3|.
TGTGCCAGCAGTTACGGACTAGCCTTGAGCTCCTACAATGAGCAGTTCTTC
CASSYGLALSSYNEQFF
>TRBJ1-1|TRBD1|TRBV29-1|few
TGCAGCGTTGAGAGTACAGGGGGATGGAACACTGAAGCTTTCTTT
CSVESTGGWNTEAFF
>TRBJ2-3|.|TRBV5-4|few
TGTGCCAGCAGCTTCAGAGCGTCAACGGCAGATACGCAGTATTTT
CASSFRASTADTQYF
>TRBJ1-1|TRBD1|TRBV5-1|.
TGCGCCAGCAGCTTCCAGGGGGGTAACGCTGAAGCTTTCTTT
CASSFQGGNAEAFF
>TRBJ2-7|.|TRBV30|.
TGTGCCTGGAGTCTGGGGCTCCACGAGCAGTACTTC
CAWSLGLHEQYF
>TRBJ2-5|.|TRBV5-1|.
TGCGCCAGCAGCTTGGGCAACAGGGGGGGAGAAGAGACCCAGTACTTC
CASSLGNRGGEETQYF
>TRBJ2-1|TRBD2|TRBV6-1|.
TGTGCCAGCAGTGACCCGACTAGCGGGAGGGGGATAGATTACAATGAGCAGTTCTTC
CASSDPTSGRGIDYNEQFF
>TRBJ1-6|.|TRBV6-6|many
TGTGCCAGCAGTTACTCGAAGCAGGGGAAATCCCCCCTCCACTTT
CASSYSKQGKSPLHF
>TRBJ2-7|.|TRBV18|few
TGTGCCAGCTCACCGGATAGCGCTCTGGGAGAGCAGTACTTC
CASSPDSALGEQYF
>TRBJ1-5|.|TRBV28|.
TGTGCCAGCAGCCAACAGGTATTTGGTCAGCCCCAGCATTTT
CASSQQVFGQPQHF
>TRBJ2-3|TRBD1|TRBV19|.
TGTGCCAGTAGTATGAGGACAGGGGCGACAGATACGCAGTATTTT
CASSMRTGATDTQYF
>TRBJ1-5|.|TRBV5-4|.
TGTGCCAGCAGCACTTCGCCAGGGGCAGGACAGCCCCAGCATTTT
CASSTSPGAGQPQHF
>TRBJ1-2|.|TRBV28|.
TGTGCCAGCAGTCCGGATGACTTAAATGGCTACACCTTC
CASSPDDLNGYTF
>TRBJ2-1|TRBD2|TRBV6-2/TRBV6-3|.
TGTGCCAGCAGTTACGTAGCGGGAGCAGGTGAGCAGTTCTTC
CASSYVAGAGEQFF
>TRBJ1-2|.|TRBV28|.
TGTGCCAGCAGTTTAGGGGGGGGTAACTATGGCTACACCTTC
CASSLGGGNYGYTF
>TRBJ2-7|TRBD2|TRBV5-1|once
TGCGCCAGCAGCTTGGTCGGCGGGAGTGGAAACGAGCAGTACTTC
CASSLVGGSGNEQYF
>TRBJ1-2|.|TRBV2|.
TGTGCCAGCAGCGACGTTGGCTGGGCTGGCTACACCTTC
CASSDVGWAGYTF
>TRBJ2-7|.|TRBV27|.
TGTGCCAGCAGTTTCAGACAGACCTACGAGCAGTACTTC
CASSFRQTYEQYF
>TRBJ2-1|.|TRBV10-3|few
TGTGCCATCTCTAGTGGTTTCAACAATGAGCAGTTCTTC
CAISSGFNNEQFF
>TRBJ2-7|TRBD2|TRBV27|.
TGTGCCAGCAGTTTGCTTAGCGGGAACTCCTACGAGCAGTACTTC
CASSLLSGNSYEQYF
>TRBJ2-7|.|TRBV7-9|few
TGTGCCAGCAGCTTAAACCCAGGCTCCTACGAGCAGTACTTC
CASSLNPGSYEQYF
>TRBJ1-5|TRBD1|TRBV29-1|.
TGCAGCGTTCAGGGGGCAGATCAGCCCCAGCATTTT
CSVQGADQPQHF
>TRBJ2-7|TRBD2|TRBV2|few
TGTGCCAGCAGACGGGAGGGCCCGAGCGACGAGCAGTACTTC
CASRREGPSDEQYF
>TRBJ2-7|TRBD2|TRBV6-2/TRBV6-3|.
TGTGCCAGCAGCGTCGCTAGCGGGAGGACTTTTAATTACGAGCAGTACTTC
CASSVASGRTFNYEQYF
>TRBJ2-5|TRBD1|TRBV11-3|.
TGTGCCAGCAGTCCCTCCGGGACAGAAGAGACCCAGTACTTC
CASSPSGTEETQYF
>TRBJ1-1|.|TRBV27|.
TGTGCCAGCAGTTTACGGGGTGGGAACACTGAAGCTTTCTTT
CASSLRGGNTEAFF
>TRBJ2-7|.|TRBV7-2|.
TGTGCCAGCAGCTCCGGGCGGGGGCCCGGGGAGCAGTACTTC
CASSSGRGPGEQYF